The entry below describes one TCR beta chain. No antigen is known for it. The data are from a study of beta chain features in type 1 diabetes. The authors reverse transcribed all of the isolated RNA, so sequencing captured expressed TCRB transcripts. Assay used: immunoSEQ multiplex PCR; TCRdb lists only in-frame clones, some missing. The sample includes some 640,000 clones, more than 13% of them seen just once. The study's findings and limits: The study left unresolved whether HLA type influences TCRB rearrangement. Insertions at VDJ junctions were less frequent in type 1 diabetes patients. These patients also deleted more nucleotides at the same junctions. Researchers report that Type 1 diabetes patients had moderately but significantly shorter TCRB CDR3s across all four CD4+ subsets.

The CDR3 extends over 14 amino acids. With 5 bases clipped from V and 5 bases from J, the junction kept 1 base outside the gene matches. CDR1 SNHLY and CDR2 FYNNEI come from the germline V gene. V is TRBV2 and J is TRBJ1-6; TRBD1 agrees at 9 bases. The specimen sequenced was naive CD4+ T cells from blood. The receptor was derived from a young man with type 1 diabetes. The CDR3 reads CASSRQGDNSPLHF. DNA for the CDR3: TGTGCCAGCAGTAGACAGGGGGATAATTCACCCCTCCACTTT.